This is a list of T cell receptor beta chains from one sample in a study of monozygotic twins with inflammatory bowel disease. TCRdb derives one entry per CDR3 protein from the 5' RACE reads, leaving out DNA. This sample's clone table lists 150,000 to 200,000 distinct CDR3 sequences. The sequenced sample consisted of blood. These receptors all come from a human donor with ulcerative colitis or Crohn's disease, or a healthy co-twin of an affected twin (not recorded which). CDR3s include the opening cysteine and the closing phenylalanine or tryptophan.

CDR3aa,j_gene,v_gene
CASSLEYRGRYEQYF,TRBJ2-7,TRBV7-6
CASSYEVTGPGGEQYF,TRBJ2-7,TRBV5-4
CAISDGASGRYEQYF,TRBJ2-7,TRBV10-3
CASSPISSTGPEKLFF,TRBJ1-4,TRBV18
CASSSRGQAYGYTF,TRBJ1-2,TRBV28
CASSLAGTSQETQYF,TRBJ2-5,TRBV5-1
CASSLVGGSEKLFF,TRBJ1-4,TRBV28
CASTPGAGSYNEQFF,TRBJ2-1,TRBV5-6
CSALPVAGSQETQYF,TRBJ2-5,TRBV20-1
CSARGIPSGNTIYF,TRBJ1-3,TRBV20-1
CASSLSVTGELFF,TRBJ2-2,TRBV7-3
CSAREGPGLAGIEQYF,TRBJ2-7,TRBV20-1
CASSPGTGETNYGYTF,TRBJ1-2,TRBV27
CASSQDIRTGGTDTQYF,TRBJ2-3,TRBV4-3
CASSPPGGHSYNEQFF,TRBJ2-1,TRBV18
CASSLGPLEAFF,TRBJ1-1,TRBV7-9
CASSPRGGNTGELFF,TRBJ2-2,TRBV7-3
CASSDRGVFSGNTIYF,TRBJ1-3,TRBV5-1
CASSPGRLSGNTIYF,TRBJ1-3,TRBV4-1
CASSYTASEQFF,TRBJ2-1,TRBV28
CDSSSGLAGQETQYF,TRBJ2-5,TRBV5-1
CASSFAGSDQPQHF,TRBJ1-5,TRBV28
CSVKAGYNEQFF,TRBJ2-1,TRBV29-1